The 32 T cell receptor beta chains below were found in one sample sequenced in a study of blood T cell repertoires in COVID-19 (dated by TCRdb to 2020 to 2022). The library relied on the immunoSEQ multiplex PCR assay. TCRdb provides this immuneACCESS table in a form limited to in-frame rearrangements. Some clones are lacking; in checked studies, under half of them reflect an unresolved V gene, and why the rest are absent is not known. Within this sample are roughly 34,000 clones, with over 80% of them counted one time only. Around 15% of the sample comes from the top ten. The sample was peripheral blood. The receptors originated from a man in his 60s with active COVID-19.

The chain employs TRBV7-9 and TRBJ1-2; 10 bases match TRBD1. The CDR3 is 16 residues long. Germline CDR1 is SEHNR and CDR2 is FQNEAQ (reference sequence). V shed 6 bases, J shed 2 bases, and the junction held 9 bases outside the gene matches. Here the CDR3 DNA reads TGTGCCAGCAGACCCGGGACAGGGGCCTACAACTATGGCTACACCTTC. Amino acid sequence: CASRPGTGAYNYGYTF.

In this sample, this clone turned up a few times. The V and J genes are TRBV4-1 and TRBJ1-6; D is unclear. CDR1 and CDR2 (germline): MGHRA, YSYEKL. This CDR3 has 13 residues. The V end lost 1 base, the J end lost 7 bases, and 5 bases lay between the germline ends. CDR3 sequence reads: CASSQGANSPLHF. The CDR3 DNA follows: TGCGCCAGCAGCCAAGGGGCCAATTCACCCCTCCACTTT.

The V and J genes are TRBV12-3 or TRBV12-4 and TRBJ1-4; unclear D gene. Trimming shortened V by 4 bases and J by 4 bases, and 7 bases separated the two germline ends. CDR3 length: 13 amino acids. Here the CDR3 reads CASSSGFNEKLFF. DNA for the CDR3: TGTGCCAGCAGTTCGGGTTTTAATGAAAAACTGTTTTTT.

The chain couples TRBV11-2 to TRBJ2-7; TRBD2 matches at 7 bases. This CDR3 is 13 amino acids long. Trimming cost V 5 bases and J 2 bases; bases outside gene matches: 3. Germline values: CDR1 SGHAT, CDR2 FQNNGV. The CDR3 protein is CASSPGLPYEQYF. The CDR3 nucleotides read TGTGCCAGCAGCCCGGGACTACCCTACGAGCAGTACTTC.

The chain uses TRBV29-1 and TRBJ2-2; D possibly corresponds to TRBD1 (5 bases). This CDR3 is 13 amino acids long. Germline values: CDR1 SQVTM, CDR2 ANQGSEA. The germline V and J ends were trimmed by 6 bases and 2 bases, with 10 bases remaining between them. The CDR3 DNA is TGCAGCGTGTCGACAGCTAACACCGGGGAGCTGTTTTTT. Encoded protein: CSVSTANTGELFF.

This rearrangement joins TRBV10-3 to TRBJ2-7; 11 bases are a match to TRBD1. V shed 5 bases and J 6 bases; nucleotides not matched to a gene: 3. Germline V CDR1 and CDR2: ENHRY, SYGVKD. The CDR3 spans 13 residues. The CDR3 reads CAISPGTGGEQYF. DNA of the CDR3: TGTGCCATCAGTCCCGGGACAGGGGGCGAGCAGTACTTC.

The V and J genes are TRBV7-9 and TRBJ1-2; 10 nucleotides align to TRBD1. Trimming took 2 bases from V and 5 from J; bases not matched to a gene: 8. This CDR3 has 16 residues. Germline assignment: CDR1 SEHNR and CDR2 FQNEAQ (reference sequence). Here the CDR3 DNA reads TGTGCCAGCAGCTTACCTGACAGGGGGCAGGGGTATGGCTACACCTTC. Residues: CASSLPDRGQGYGYTF.

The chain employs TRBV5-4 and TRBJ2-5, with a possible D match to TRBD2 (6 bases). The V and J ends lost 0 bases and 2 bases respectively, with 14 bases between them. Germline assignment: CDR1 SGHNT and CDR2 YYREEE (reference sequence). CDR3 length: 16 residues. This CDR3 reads CASSLVGGYGQETQYF. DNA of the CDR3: TGTGCCAGCAGCTTGGTTGGGGGGTACGGGCAAGAGACCCAGTACTTC.

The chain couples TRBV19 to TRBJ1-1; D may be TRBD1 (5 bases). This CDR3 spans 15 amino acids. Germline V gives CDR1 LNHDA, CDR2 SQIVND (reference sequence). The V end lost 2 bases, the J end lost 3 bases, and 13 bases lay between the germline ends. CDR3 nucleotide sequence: TGTGCCAGTAGTATATGGCCCAGGGACTACACTGAAGCTTTCTTT. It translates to CASSIWPRDYTEAFF. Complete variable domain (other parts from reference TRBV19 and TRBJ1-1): DGGITQSPKYLFRKEGQNVTLSCEQNLNHDAMYWYRQDPGQGLRLIYYSQIVNDFQKGDIAEGYSVSREKKESFPLTVTSAQKNPTAFYLCASSIWPRDYTEAFFGQGTRLTVV.

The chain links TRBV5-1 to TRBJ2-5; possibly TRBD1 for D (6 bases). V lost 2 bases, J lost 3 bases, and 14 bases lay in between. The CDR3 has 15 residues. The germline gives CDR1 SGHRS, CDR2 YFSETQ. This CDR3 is CASSLQWGQKETQYF. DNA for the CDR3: TGCGCCAGCAGCTTACAGTGGGGACAAAAAGAGACCCAGTACTTC.

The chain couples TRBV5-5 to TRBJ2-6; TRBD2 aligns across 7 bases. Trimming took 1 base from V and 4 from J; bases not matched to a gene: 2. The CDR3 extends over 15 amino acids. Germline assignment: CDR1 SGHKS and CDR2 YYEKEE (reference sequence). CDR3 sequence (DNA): TGTGCCAGCAGCTTGCGCGGGGGAGGGGCCAACGTCCTGACTTTC. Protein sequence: CASSLRGGGANVLTF.

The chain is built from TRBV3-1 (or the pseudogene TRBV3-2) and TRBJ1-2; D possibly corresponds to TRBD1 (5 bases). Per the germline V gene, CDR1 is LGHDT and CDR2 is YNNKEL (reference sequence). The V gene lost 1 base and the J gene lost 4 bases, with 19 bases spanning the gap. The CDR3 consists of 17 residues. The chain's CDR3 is CASSQGFTGISAYGYTF. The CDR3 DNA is TGTGCCAGCAGCCAAGGATTCACAGGCATATCGGCCTATGGCTACACCTTC.

The CDR3 DNA reads as TGTGCCAGCAGCCGGGGGGGTGGCTCCTACGAGCAGTACTTC. This gives the protein CASSRGGGSYEQYF. The gene calls are TRBV5-6 and TRBJ2-7; 8 nucleotides agree with TRBD2. The CDR3 extends over 14 amino acids. V was clipped by 4 bases and J by 0 bases; unmatched bases: 3. Germline CDR1 is SGHDT and CDR2 is YYEEEE.

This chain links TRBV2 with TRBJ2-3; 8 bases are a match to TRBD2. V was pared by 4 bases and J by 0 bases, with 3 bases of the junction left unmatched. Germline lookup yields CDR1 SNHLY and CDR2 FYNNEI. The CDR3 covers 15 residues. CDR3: CASSVQRGSTDTQYF. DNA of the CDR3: TGTGCCAGCAGTGTTCAGCGGGGGAGCACAGATACGCAGTATTTT. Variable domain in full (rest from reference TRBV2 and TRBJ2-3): EPEVTQTPSHQVTQMGQEVILRCVPISNHLYFYWYRQILGQKVEFLVSFYNNEISEKSEIFDDQFSVERPDGSNFTLKIRSTKLEDSAMYFCASSVQRGSTDTQYFGPGTRLTVL.

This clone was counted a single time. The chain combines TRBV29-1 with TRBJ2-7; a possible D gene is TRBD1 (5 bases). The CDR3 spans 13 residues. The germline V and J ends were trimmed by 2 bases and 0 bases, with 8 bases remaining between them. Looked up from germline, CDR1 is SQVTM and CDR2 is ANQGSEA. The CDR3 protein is CSVERTGSYEQYF. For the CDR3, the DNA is TGCAGCGTTGAACGCACAGGCTCCTACGAGCAGTACTTC.

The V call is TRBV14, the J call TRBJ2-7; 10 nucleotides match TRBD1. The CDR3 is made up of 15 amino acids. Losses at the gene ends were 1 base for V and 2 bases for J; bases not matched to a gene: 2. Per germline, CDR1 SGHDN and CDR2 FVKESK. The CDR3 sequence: CASSQGTGGTYEQYF. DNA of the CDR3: TGTGCCAGCAGCCAAGGGACAGGGGGTACCTACGAGCAGTACTTC.

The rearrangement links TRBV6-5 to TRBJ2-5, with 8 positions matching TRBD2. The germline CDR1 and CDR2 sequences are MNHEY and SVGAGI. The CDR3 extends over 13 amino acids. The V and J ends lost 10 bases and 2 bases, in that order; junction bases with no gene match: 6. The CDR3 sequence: CATGGASQETQYF. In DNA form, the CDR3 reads TGTGCCACCGGGGGGGCTTCTCAAGAGACCCAGTACTTC.

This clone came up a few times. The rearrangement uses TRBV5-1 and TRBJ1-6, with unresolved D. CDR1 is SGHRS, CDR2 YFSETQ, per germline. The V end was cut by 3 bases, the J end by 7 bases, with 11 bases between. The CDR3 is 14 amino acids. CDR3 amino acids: CASSSGEWNSPLHF. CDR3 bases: TGCGCCAGCAGCTCGGGAGAGTGGAATTCACCCCTCCACTTT.

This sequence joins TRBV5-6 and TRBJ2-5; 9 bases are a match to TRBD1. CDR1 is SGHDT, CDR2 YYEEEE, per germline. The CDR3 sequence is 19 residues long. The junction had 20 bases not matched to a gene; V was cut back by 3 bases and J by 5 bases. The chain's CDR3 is CASSSHRGRMMEQAETQYF. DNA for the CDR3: TGTGCCAGCAGCTCCCACAGGGGGCGGATGATGGAACAAGCGGAGACCCAGTACTTC.

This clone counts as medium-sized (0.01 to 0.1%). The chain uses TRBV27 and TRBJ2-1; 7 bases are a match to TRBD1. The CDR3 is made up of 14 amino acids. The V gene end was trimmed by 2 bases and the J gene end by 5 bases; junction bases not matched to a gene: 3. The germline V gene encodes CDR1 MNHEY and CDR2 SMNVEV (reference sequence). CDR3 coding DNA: TGTGCCAGCAGTTTAGTTCAGGGGGACAATGAGCAGTTCTTC. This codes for CASSLVQGDNEQFF.

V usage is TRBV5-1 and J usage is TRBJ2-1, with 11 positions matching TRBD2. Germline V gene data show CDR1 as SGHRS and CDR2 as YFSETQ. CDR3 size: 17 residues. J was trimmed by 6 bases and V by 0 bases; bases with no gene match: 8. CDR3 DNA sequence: TGCGCCAGCAGCTTGGATCCCCCCGGGACTAGCGGCAATGAGCAGTTCTTC. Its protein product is CASSLDPPGTSGNEQFF.

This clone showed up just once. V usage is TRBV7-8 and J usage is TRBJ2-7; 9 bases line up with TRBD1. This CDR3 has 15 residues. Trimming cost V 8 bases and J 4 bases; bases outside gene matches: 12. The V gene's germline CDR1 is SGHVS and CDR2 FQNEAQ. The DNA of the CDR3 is TGTGCCAGCTATAATACCGGGACAGGGTCGTACGAGCAGTACTTC. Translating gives CASYNTGTGSYEQYF.

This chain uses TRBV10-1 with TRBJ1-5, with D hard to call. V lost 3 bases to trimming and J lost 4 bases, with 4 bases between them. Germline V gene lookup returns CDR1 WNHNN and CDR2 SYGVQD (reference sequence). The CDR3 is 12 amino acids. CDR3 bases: TGCGCCAGCAGTGACAATAATCAGCCCCAGCATTTT. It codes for CASSDNNQPQHF.

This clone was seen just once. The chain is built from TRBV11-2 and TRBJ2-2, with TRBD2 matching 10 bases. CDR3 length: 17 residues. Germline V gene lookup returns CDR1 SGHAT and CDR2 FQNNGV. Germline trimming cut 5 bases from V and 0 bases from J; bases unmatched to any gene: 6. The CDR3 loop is CASSGRTSGTNTGELFF. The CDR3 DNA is TGTGCCAGCAGCGGACGGACTAGCGGAACGAACACCGGGGAGCTGTTTTTT.

The DNA of the CDR3 is TGTGCCAGCGTCCGATCCACTAACAGGGTCCTTGCCGGGGAGCTGTTTTTT. This gives the protein CASVRSTNRVLAGELFF. The chain is built from TRBV7-2 and TRBJ2-2; possible D gene TRBD1, 6 bases. CDR1 and CDR2 (germline): SGHTA, FQGNSA. The CDR3 consists of 17 residues. Between the trimmed V and J ends, which lost 8 bases and 6 bases, there was a span of 25 bases. Drawing the rest from reference TRBV7-2 and TRBJ2-2, the complete variable domain is GAGVSQSPSNKVTEKGKDVELRCDPISGHTALYWYRQSLGQGLEFLIYFQGNSAPDKSGLPSDRFSAERTGGSVSTLTIQRTQQEDSAVYLCASVRSTNRVLAGELFFGEGSRLTVL.

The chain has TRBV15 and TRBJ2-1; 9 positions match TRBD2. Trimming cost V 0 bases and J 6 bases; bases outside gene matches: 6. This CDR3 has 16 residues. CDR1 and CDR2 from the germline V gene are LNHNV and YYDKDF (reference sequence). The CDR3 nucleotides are TGTGCCACCAGCAGAGATGGGTATAGCGGGGGCAATGAGCAGTTCTTC. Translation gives CATSRDGYSGGNEQFF.

In DNA, the CDR3 is TGTGCCAGCTCACCACTTCTCAGGGACGAGCAGTACTTC. This codes for CASSPLLRDEQYF. The rearrangement uses TRBV18 and TRBJ2-7, with a weak D call TRBD1 (5 bases). The CDR3 spans 13 residues. Germline CDR1 reads KGHSH; CDR2 reads LQKENI. Trimming removed 1 base at V and 5 bases at J, with 9 bases between. Filled out from reference TRBV18 and TRBJ2-7, the complete variable domain reads NAGVMQNPRHLVRRRGQEARLRCSPMKGHSHVYWYRQLPEEGLKFMVYLQKENIIDESGMPKERFSAEFPKEGPSILRIQQVVRGDSAAYFCASSPLLRDEQYFGPGTRLTVT.

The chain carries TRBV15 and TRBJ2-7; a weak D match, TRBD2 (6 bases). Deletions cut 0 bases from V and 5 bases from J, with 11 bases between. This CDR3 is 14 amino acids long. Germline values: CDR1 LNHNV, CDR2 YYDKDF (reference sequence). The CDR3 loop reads CATSRDIGGDEQYF. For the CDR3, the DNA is TGTGCCACCAGCAGAGACATTGGAGGGGACGAGCAGTACTTC.

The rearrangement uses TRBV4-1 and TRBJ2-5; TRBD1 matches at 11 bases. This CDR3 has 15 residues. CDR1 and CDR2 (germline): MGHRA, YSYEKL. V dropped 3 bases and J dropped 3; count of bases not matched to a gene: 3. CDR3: CASSQGQGEEETQYF. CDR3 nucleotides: TGCGCCAGCAGCCAGGGACAGGGGGAGGAAGAGACCCAGTACTTC.

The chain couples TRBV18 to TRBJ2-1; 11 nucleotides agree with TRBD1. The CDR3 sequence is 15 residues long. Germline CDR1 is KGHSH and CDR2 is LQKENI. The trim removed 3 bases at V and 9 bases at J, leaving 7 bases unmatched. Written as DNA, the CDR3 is TGTGCCAGCTCACCCGGGACAGGGGGAAGCGGTGAGCAGTTCTTC. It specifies CASSPGTGGSGEQFF.

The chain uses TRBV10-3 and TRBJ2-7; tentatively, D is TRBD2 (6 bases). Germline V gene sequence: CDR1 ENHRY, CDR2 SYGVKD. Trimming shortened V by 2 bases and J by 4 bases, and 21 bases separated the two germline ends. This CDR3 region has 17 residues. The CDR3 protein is CAISESRMASDLYEQYF. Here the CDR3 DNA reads TGTGCCATCAGTGAGAGTAGAATGGCTAGCGACCTATACGAGCAGTACTTC.

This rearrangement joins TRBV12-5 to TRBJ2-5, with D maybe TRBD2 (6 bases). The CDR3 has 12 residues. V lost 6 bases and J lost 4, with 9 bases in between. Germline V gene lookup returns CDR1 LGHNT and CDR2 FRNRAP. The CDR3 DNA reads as TGTGCTAGTGGGGGGGGAGGAGAGACCCAGTACTTC. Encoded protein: CASGGGGETQYF.